These 5 T cell receptor beta chains were sequenced from one sample in a study of T cells in localized non-small cell lung cancer. Method: immunoSEQ multiplex PCR; TCRdb's copy keeps in-frame clones and lacks some. This sample carries roughly 30,000 clones, around 82% of them seen once, and the ten largest clones take approximately 5.3%. The sample here was peripheral blood mononuclear cells, taken before any cancer treatment. All receptors derive from a man aged 40 to 69 with stage III lung adenocarcinoma.

The chain employs TRBV13 and TRBJ1-2; 8 nucleotides match TRBD1. The germline V gene has CDR1 PRHDT and CDR2 FYEKMQ (reference sequence). Losses at the gene ends were 5 bases for V and 3 bases for J; bases not matched to a gene: 8. The CDR3 length is 15 residues. CDR3 protein: CASSPRTGSDYGYTF. CDR3 DNA sequence: TGTGCCAGCAGCCCTCGGACAGGGAGTGACTATGGCTACACCTTC.

As DNA, the CDR3 is TGTGCCAGCAGCTACCCGGGCAGCTCCTACGAGCAGTACTTC. Amino acid sequence: CASSYPGSSYEQYF. The rearrangement links TRBV13 to TRBJ2-7; D gene unclear. The CDR3 has 14 residues. Germline CDR1 PRHDT, CDR2 FYEKMQ (reference sequence). The V gene lost 4 bases and the J gene lost 0 bases, with 10 bases spanning the gap. Full variable domain (rest looked up from reference TRBV13 and TRBJ2-7): AAGVIQSPRHLIKEKRETATLKCYPIPRHDTVYWYQQGPGQDPQFLISFYEKMQSDKGSIPDRFSAQQFSDYHSELNMSSLELGDSALYFCASSYPGSSYEQYFGPGTRLTVT.

The V and J genes are TRBV20-1 and TRBJ1-2, with D unresolved. V lost 6 bases to trimming and J lost 5 bases, with 10 bases between them. Per germline, CDR1 DFQATT and CDR2 SNEGSKA (reference sequence). The CDR3 consists of 11 residues. The CDR3 is CSAWPPYGYTF. CDR3 nucleotides: TGCAGTGCGTGGCCGCCGTATGGCTACACCTTC.

The chain uses TRBV6-1 and TRBJ2-7; D possibly corresponds to TRBD2 (6 bases). The CDR3 has 15 residues. Germline V lookup: CDR1 MNHNS, CDR2 SASEGT. V was trimmed by 8 bases and J by 3 bases, leaving 20 bases between them. The CDR3 here is CASLVTLADDYEQYF. The DNA for the CDR3 is TGTGCCAGCCTCGTTACGTTAGCGGATGACTACGAGCAGTACTTC.

This clone was counted only a few times. The chain uses TRBV28 and TRBJ1-3; D unresolved. V lost 3 bases to trimming and J lost 3 bases, with 9 bases between them. This CDR3 has 14 amino acids. Germline assignment: CDR1 MDHEN and CDR2 SYDVKM. The CDR3 bases are TGTGCCAGCAGTTTGGAACTGTATGGAAACACCATATATTTT. This gives the protein CASSLELYGNTIYF.